This T cell receptor (beta chain) was sequenced during a study of blood T cell repertoires in COVID-19. Profiled with immunoSEQ multiplex PCR; TCRdb holds only in-frame clones, not every one. The sample records some 95,000 clones, 75% to 85% being singletons. This CDR3 comprises 14 residues. From germline, CDR1 is ENHRY and CDR2 SYGVKD. The V and J ends lost 2 bases and 1 base respectively, with 9 bases between them. The chain recombines TRBV10-3 with TRBJ2-7; D is ambiguous. The sample taken for sequencing was peripheral blood. This sequence originates from a man between 65 and 85 years old with acute or convalescent COVID-19. CDR3 in DNA: TGTGCCATCAGTGAGGGAGCCACTTCCTACGAGCAGTACTTC. Translating it yields CAISEGATSYEQYF.